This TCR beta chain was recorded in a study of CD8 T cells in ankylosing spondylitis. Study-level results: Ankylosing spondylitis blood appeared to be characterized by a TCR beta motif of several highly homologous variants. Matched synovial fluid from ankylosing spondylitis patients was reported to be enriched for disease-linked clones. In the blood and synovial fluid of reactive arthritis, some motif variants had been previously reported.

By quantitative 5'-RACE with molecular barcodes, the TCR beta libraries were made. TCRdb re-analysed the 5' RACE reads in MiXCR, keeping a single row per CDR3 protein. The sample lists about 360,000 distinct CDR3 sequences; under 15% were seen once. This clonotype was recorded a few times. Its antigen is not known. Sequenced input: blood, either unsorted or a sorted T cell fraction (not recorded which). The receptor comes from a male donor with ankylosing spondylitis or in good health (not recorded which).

CDR3 coding DNA: TGTGCCAGCACCCTACAGGGTTCAACAGATACGCAGTATTTT. Its translation: CASTLQGSTDTQYF. The chain joins TRBV27 to TRBJ2-3, with D maybe TRBD1 (6 bases). The V and J ends lost 7 bases and 3 bases respectively, with 14 bases between them. CDR3 size: 14 residues. CDR1 is MNHEY and CDR2 is SMNVEV in the germline V gene (reference sequence).